These 10 T cell receptor beta chains were all obtained from the same sample, sequenced in a study of T cells in Graves' hyperthyroidism and ophthalmopathy (dated by TCRdb to the late 2010s). To prepare the library, multiplex PCR was applied. The sample was run on an Illumina HiSeq 2000. TCR beta CDR3 regions were amplified from RNA transcripts. For the first round of RT-PCR on the TCR CDR3, the HTBI primer set was used together with the Qiagen OneStep RT-PCR kit. The public reads were run again by TCRdb, first through fastp at Q25 and then through MiXCR, and only productive beta chains were kept. Rows matching on CDR3 protein sequence are summarized as one entry with the most common DNA and genes. This sample gives hundreds of thousands of distinct CDR3 sequences in total; 35% to 55% of them show up just once. Nearly 8.5% of the sample is in the top ten clones. The sample taken for sequencing was peripheral blood or thyroid tissue (not recorded which). The receptor set was obtained from a woman between 18 and 30 years old with Graves' hyperthyroidism. Donor details come from another sample of the same person, matched by shared clones.

This clonotype came up a few times. The chain recombines TRBV14 with TRBJ2-2; D unclear. The CDR3 spans 13 residues. The V and J ends lost 1 base and 5 bases respectively, with 5 bases between them. Per germline, CDR1 SGHDN and CDR2 FVKESK. The CDR3 reads CASSQAPTGELFF. The CDR3 coding sequence is TGTGCCAGCAGCCAAGCCCCTACCGGGGAGCTGTTTTTT.

The V gene is TRBV29-1, the J gene TRBJ1-2; 9 bases line up with TRBD1. Unmatched junction bases numbered 12, after V lost 3 bases and J lost 4 bases. The germline V gene encodes CDR1 SQVTM and CDR2 ANQGSEA. The CDR3 has 16 residues. The CDR3 region is CSVDLARDRVSYGYTF. CDR3 sequence (DNA): TGCAGCGTTGATTTGGCCCGGGACAGGGTGAGCTATGGCTACACCTTC.

This clonotype was seen only a few times. The chain employs TRBV7-9 and TRBJ1-2; D is unclear. CDR1 SEHNR and CDR2 FQNEAQ come from the germline V gene (reference sequence). The CDR3 is 16 residues long. Trimming removed 1 base at V and 4 bases at J, with 16 bases between. CDR3 loop: CASSLVALGDGYGYTF. The CDR3 DNA sequence: TGTGCCAGCAGCTTAGTAGCCCTTGGGGATGGCTATGGCTACACCTTC.

Notes on this clonotype: A junction end diverges from the germline sequence, so it may reflect a read error. In DNA, the CDR3 is TGTGCCAGCAGCCAGGTGACAGGGGAAGAGACCCAGCACTTC. Its protein is CASSQVTGEETQHF. This chain uses TRBV7-2 with TRBJ2-5; 8 bases map to TRBD1. There are 14 residues in the CDR3. Germline V lookup: CDR1 SGHTA, CDR2 FQGNSA.

This sequence joins TRBV20-1 and TRBJ1-6; D gene unclear. The CDR3 contains 17 residues. V gave up 4 bases and J gave up 0 bases, with 16 bases separating them. From germline, CDR1 is DFQATT and CDR2 SNEGSKA (reference sequence). The CDR3 spells CSAKASDPRSYNSPLHF. Written as DNA, the CDR3 is TGCAGTGCTAAGGCGTCGGATCCCCGCTCCTATAATTCACCCCTCCACTTT.

This chain joins TRBV20-1 and TRBJ2-7; TRBD2 matches at 8 bases. The CDR3 is made up of 13 amino acids. Germline CDR1 reads DFQATT; CDR2 reads SNEGSKA (reference sequence). V lost 5 bases and J lost 3; bases outside the gene matches: 6. CDR3: CSARGTRGYEQYF. In nucleotides, the CDR3 is TGCAGTGCTCGCGGGACTAGAGGCTACGAGCAGTACTTC.

Concerning this clonotype: Since a much larger clone is just one base distant, this may be a read error. This chain uses TRBV7-2 with TRBJ1-3; no reliable D call. The CDR3 has 11 residues. V lost 3 bases and J lost 15, with 12 bases in between. From germline, CDR1 is SGHTA and CDR2 FQGNSA. The CDR3 DNA follows: TGTGCCAGCAGCTTGGGCAGCCTACCATATTTT. It yields the protein CASSLGSLPYF.

The chain joins TRBV5-4 to TRBJ2-5; TRBD2 agrees at 14 bases. The CDR3 is 15 amino acids. Germline loops: CDR1 SGHNT, CDR2 YYREEE (reference sequence). V gave up 4 bases and J gave up 4 bases; unmatched junction bases: 3. The CDR3 loop is CASSPGLAGGETQYF. CDR3 DNA sequence: TGTGCCAGCAGCCCCGGACTAGCGGGAGGAGAGACCCAGTACTTC.

This clonotype was observed a few times. The chain uses TRBV12-3 or TRBV12-4 and TRBJ1-4; no clear D. Between the trimmed V and J ends, which lost 0 bases and 8 bases, there was a span of 7 bases. This CDR3 region has 13 residues. The CDR3 here is CASSLALMEKLFF. In DNA form, the CDR3 reads TGTGCCAGCAGTTTAGCATTAATGGAAAAACTGTTTTTT.

About this clonotype: A much larger clone differs from this one at a single base, so this may be a read error. The V call is TRBV29-1, the J call TRBJ2-7, with TRBD2 as a possible D gene (6 bases). There are 12 residues in the CDR3. Trimming removed 8 bases at V and 6 bases at J, with 17 bases between. Germline assignment: CDR1 SQVTM and CDR2 ANQGSEA. In DNA, the CDR3 is TGCAGCCTTGGGGGGTATGGGCGCGAGCAGTACTTC. This translates into CSLGGYGREQYF.